These 5 T cell receptor beta chains were all obtained from the same sample, sequenced in a study of blood T cell repertoires in COVID-19. Some clones are missing from TCRdb's copy, which holds only in-frame ones; the method was immunoSEQ multiplex PCR. The sample shows hundreds of thousands of clones, 88% of them seen only once. Sequencing was carried out using PBMCs or T cells enriched from blood (not recorded which). These receptors were obtained from a woman aged 18 to 35 who had been exposed to COVID-19.

The chain combines TRBV7-2 with TRBJ2-2; D gene ambiguous. The germline gives CDR1 SGHTA, CDR2 FQGNSA. This CDR3 has 14 amino acids. Trimming left V 5 bases short and J 6 bases short, with 13 bases between. The CDR3 DNA reads TGTGCCAGCAGCGCAGAATATAGCTCCGGGGAGCTGTTTTTT. Translating gives CASSAEYSSGELFF. The entire variable domain, with the rest obtained from reference TRBV7-2 and TRBJ2-2, is as follows: GAGVSQSPSNKVTEKGKDVELRCDPISGHTALYWYRQSLGQGLEFLIYFQGNSAPDKSGLPSDRFSAERTGGSVSTLTIQRTQQEDSAVYLCASSAEYSSGELFFGEGSRLTVL.

The J gene is TRBJ2-1, the V gene TRBV2; TRBD2 is a possible D gene (6 bases). V lost 8 bases and J lost 3, with 20 bases in between. The CDR3 is made up of 16 amino acids. Germline CDR1 reads SNHLY; CDR2 reads FYNNEI. CDR3 DNA: TGTGCCAGCTCCTCGATTGGGGGGAATAACTACAATGAGCAGTTCTTC. It is translated as CASSSIGGNNYNEQFF.

The chain joins TRBV28 to TRBJ1-1, with TRBD1 identical over 9 bases. Trimming removed 6 bases from V and 2 bases from J; junction bases left unmatched: 7. The CDR3 consists of 15 residues. Germline CDR1 is MDHEN and CDR2 is SYDVKM. CDR3 nucleotides: TGTGCCAGCAGATCCATGACAGGGGGTAACACTGAAGCTTTCTTT. Translation gives CASRSMTGGNTEAFF.

V usage is TRBV19 and J usage is TRBJ1-2, with 7 bases matching TRBD1. There are 14 residues in the CDR3. V lost 4 bases and J lost 5; bases outside the gene matches: 7. Germline lookup yields CDR1 LNHDA and CDR2 SQIVND (reference sequence). The CDR3 DNA follows: TGTGCCAGTAGTAGAGGACAGGCTTTATATGGCTACACCTTC. As protein: CASSRGQALYGYTF.

V and J are TRBV7-2 and TRBJ2-6; no definite D call. This CDR3 region has 15 residues. The V gene's germline CDR1 is SGHTA and CDR2 FQGNSA. Trimming shortened V by 2 bases and J by 2 bases, and 7 bases separated the two germline ends. CDR3: CASSLSVTGANVLTF. CDR3 in DNA: TGTGCCAGCAGCTTATCAGTGACTGGGGCCAACGTCCTGACTTTC.